This T cell receptor (beta chain) was identified in a study of sequential checkpoint blockade in melanoma. On the study more broadly: After both sequences, patients received maintenance nivolumab.

Germline V lookup: CDR1 SNHLY, CDR2 FYNNEI. The CDR3 consists of 16 residues. V lost 4 bases and J 0 bases, leaving 13 bases between the germline ends. The treatment: randomized to nivolumab then ipilimumab (arm A) or the reverse (arm B). From thawed PBMCs, live CD3+CD8+ cells negative for CD19 and CD56 were sorted. Clones were read by immunoSEQ multiplex PCR, and TCRdb kept only the in-frame ones, dropping some. Among roughly 34,000 clones listed, around nine tenths were seen once. Sample: CD8+ T cells sorted from blood (inferred from file names), taken from a patient given nivolumab and ipilimumab in sequence. This receptor was taken from a human donor with melanoma. V and J are TRBV2 and TRBJ1-5; tentatively, D is TRBD1 (5 bases). The CDR3 sequence: CASSGWGRVSNQPQHF. CDR3 sequence (DNA): TGTGCCAGCAGTGGATGGGGCAGGGTTAGCAATCAGCCCCAGCATTTT.